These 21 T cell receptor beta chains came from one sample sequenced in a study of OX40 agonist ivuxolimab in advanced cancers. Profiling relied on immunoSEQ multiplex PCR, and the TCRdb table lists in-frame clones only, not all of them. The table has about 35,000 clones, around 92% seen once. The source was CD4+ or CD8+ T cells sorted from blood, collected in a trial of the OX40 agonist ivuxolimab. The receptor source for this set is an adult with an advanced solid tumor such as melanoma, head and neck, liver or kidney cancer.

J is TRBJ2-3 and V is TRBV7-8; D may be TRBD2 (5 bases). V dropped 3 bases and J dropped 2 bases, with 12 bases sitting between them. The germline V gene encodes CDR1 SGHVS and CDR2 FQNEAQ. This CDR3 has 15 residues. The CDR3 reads CASSFRGRLTDTQYF. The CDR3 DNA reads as TGTGCCAGCAGCTTCCGTGGGAGACTCACAGATACGCAGTATTTT.

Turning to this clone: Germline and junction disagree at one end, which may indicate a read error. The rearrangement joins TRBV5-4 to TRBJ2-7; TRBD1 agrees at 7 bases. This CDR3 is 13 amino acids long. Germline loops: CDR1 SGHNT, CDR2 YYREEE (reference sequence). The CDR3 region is CASSLTRPRQGLF. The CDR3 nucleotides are TGTGCCAGCAGCTTGACGCGTCCGAGACAGGGTCTCTTC.

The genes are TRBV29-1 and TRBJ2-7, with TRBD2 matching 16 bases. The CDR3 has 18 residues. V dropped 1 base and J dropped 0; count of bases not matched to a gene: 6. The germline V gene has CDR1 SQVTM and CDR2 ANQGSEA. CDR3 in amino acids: CSVEAGLAGGQSSYEQYF. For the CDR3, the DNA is TGCAGCGTTGAAGCGGGACTAGCGGGAGGGCAAAGCTCCTACGAGCAGTACTTC.

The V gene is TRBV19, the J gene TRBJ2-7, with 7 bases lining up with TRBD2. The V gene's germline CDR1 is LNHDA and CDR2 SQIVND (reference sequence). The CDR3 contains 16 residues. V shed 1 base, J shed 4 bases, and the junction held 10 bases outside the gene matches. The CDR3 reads CASSIAPGRNQYEQYF. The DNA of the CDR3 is TGTGCCAGTAGTATAGCCCCCGGGAGGAACCAGTACGAGCAGTACTTC.

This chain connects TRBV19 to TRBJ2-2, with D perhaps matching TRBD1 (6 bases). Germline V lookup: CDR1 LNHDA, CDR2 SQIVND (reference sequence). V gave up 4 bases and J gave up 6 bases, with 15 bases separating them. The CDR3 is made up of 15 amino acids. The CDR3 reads CASSTLPGVAGELFF. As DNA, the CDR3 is TGTGCCAGTAGTACCCTCCCAGGGGTCGCCGGGGAGCTGTTTTTT.

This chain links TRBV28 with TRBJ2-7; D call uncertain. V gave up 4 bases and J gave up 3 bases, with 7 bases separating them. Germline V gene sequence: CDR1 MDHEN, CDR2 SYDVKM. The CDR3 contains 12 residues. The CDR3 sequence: CASSSANYEQYF. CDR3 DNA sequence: TGTGCCAGCAGTTCCGCTAACTACGAGCAGTACTTC. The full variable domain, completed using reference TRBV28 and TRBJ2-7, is DVKVTQSSRYLVKRTGEKVFLECVQDMDHENMFWYRQDPGLGLRLIYFSYDVKMKEKGDIPEGYSVSREKKERFSLILESASTNQTSMYLCASSSANYEQYFGPGTRLTVT.

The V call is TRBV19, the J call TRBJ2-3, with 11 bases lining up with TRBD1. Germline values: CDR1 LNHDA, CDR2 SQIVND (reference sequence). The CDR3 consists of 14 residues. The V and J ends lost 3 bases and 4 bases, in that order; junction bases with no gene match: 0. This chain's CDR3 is CASSMGQGADTQYF. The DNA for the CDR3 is TGTGCCAGTAGTATGGGACAGGGGGCAGATACGCAGTATTTT.

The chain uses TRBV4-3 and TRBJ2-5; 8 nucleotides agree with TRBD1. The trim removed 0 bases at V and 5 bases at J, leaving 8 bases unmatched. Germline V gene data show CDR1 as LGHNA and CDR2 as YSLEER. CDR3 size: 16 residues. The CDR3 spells CASSQDLRTGWETQYF. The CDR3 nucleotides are TGCGCCAGCAGCCAAGATCTAAGGACAGGGTGGGAGACCCAGTACTTC.

The CDR3 nucleotides are TGTGCCAGCAGTACCCTTCGAACGGGACAGGGTCACCACGAGCAGTACTTC. Translated, it gives CASSTLRTGQGHHEQYF. The chain carries TRBV28 and TRBJ2-7; TRBD1 matches at 9 bases. J gave up 5 bases and V 5 bases, and 16 bases lay outside the gene matches. The CDR3 is made up of 17 amino acids. The germline gives CDR1 MDHEN, CDR2 SYDVKM.

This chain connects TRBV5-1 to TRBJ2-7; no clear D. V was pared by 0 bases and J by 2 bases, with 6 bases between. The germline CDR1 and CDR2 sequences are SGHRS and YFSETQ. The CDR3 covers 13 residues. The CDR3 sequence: CASSLAGTYEQYF. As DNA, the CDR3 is TGCGCCAGCAGCTTGGCAGGAACCTACGAGCAGTACTTC.

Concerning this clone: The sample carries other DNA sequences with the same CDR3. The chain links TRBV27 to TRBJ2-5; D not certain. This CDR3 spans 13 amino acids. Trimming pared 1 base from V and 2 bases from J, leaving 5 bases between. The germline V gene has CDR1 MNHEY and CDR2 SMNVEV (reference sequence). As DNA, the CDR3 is TGTGCCAGCAGTTTATTGGGACAAGAGACCCAGTACTTC. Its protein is CASSLLGQETQYF.

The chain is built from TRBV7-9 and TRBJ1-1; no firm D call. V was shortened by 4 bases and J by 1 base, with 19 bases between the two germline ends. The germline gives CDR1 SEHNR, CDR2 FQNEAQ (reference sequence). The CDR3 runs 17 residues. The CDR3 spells CASSSSRTDSRNTEAFF. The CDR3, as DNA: TGTGCCAGCAGCTCGAGCCGGACGGATAGCAGGAACACTGAAGCTTTCTTT. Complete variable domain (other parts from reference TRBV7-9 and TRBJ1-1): DTGVSQNPRHKITKRGQNVTFRCDPISEHNRLYWYRQTLGQGPEFLTYFQNEAQLEKSRLLSDRFSAERPKGSFSTLEIQRTEQGDSAMYLCASSSSRTDSRNTEAFFGQGTRLTVV.

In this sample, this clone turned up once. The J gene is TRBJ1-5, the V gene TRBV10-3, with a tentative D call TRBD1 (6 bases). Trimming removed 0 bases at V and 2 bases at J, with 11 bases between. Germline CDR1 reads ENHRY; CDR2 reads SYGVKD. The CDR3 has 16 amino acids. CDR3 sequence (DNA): TGTGCCATCAGTGAGTCGATAGGGGGAGGCAATCAGCCCCAGCATTTT. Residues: CAISESIGGGNQPQHF.

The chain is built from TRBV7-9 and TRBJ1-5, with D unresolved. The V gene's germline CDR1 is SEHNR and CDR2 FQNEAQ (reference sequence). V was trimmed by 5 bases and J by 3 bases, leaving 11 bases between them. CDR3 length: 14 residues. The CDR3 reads CASSTLDNNQPQHF. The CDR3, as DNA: TGTGCCAGCAGCACACTCGACAACAATCAGCCCCAGCATTTT.

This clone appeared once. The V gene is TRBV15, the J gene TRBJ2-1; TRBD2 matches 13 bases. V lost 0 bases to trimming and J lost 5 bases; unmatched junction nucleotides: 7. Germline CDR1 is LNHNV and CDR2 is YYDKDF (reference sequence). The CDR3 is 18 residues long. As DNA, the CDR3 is TGTGCCACCAGCAGAGATCGGGGACTAGCGGGACCCCACAATGAGCAGTTCTTC. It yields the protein CATSRDRGLAGPHNEQFF. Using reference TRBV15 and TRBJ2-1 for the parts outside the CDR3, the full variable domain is DAMVIQNPRYQVTQFGKPVTLSCSQTLNHNVMYWYQQKSSQAPKLLFHYYDKDFNNEADTPDNFQSRRPNTSFCFLDIRSPGLGDTAMYLCATSRDRGLAGPHNEQFFGPGTRLTVL.

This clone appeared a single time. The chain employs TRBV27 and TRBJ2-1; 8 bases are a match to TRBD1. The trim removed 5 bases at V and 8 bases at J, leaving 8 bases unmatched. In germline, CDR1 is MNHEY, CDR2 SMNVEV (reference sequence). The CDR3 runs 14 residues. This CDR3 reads CASSPDRGGDEQFF. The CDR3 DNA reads TGTGCCAGCAGTCCCGACAGGGGAGGCGATGAGCAGTTCTTC.

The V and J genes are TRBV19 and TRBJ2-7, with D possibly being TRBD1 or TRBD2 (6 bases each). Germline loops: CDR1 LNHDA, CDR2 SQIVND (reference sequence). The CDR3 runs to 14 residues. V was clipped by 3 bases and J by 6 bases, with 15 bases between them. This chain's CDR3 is CASSILPEGGEQYF. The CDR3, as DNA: TGTGCCAGTAGTATTCTCCCGGAGGGGGGCGAGCAGTACTTC.

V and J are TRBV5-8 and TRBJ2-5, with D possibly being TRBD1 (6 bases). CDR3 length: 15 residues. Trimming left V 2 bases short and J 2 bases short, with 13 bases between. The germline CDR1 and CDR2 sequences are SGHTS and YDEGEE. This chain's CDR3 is CASSFLPDRQETQYF. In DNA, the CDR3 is TGTGCCAGCAGCTTCTTACCGGACAGACAAGAGACCCAGTACTTC.

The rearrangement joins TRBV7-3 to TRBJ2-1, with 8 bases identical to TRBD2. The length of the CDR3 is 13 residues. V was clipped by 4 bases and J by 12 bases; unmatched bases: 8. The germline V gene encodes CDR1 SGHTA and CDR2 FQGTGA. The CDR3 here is CASSSQPREGQFF. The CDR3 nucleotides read TGTGCCAGCAGCTCTCAACCCCGGGAGGGGCAGTTCTTC.

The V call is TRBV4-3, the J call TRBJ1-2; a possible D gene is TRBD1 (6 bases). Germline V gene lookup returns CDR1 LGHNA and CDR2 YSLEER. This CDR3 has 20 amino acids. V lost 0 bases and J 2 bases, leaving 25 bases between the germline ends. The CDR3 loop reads CASSQDPHNPDRQPNYGYTF. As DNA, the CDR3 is TGCGCCAGCAGCCAAGACCCCCATAACCCCGACAGGCAACCAAACTATGGCTACACCTTC.

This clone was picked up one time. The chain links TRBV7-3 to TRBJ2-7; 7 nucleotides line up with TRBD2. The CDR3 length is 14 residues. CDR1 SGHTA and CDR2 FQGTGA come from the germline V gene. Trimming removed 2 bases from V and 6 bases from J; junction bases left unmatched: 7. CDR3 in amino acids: CASSLGSTGGEQYF. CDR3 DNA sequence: TGTGCCAGCAGCTTAGGATCAACGGGAGGCGAGCAGTACTTC. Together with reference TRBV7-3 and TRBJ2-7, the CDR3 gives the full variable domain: GAGVSQTPSNKVTEKGKYVELRCDPISGHTALYWYRQSLGQGPEFLIYFQGTGAADDSGLPNDRFFAVRPEGSVSTLKIQRTERGDSAVYLCASSLGSTGGEQYFGPGTRLTVT.